Presented here are 2 T cell receptor beta chains from one specimen sequenced in a study of T cell clones after liver transplantation. Measured with immunoSEQ multiplex PCR; TCRdb has only the in-frame clones, and not every one. Of around 20,000 clones listed, 80% to 90% are singletons. Material: CD8+ T cells from blood, obtained before liver transplant. The receptor set was obtained from a human donor who received a liver transplant.

V gene TRBV2 combines with J gene TRBJ1-1; D is unclear. The germline gives CDR1 SNHLY, CDR2 FYNNEI. CDR3 length: 11 amino acids. The ends were cut back, 11 bases at V and 0 bases at J, with 7 bases in the middle. This chain's CDR3 is CAGRVNTEAFF. CDR3 coding DNA: TGTGCCGGAAGAGTGAACACTGAAGCTTTCTTT.

The V gene is TRBV7-2, the J gene TRBJ2-1; D possibly corresponds to TRBD2 (6 bases). The V and J ends lost 0 bases and 2 bases respectively, with 11 bases between them. CDR3 length equals 16 residues. The germline V gene has CDR1 SGHTA and CDR2 FQGNSA. CDR3 in amino acids: CASSLASGPTYNEQFF. The CDR3 DNA is TGTGCCAGCAGCTTAGCTAGCGGACCGACCTACAATGAGCAGTTCTTC.